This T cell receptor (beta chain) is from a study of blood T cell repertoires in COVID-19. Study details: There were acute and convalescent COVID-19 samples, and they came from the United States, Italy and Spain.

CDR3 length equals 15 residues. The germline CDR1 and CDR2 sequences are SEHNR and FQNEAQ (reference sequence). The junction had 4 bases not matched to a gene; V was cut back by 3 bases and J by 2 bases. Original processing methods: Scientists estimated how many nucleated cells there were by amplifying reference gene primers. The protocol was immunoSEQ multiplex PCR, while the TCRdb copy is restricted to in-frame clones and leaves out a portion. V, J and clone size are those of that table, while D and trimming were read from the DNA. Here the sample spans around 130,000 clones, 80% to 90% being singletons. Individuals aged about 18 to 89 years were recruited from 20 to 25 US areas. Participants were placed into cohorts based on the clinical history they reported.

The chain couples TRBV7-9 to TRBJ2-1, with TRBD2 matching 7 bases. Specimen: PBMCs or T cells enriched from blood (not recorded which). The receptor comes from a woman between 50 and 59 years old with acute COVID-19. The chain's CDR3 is CASSFGLAAYNEQFF. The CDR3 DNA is TGTGCCAGCAGCTTTGGTCTAGCGGCCTACAATGAGCAGTTCTTC.